Below, 13 T cell receptor beta chains from the same sample are listed, as sequenced in a study of blood T cell repertoires in COVID-19 (dated by TCRdb to 2019 to 2021). Libraries were made using the immunoSEQ multiplex PCR assay. Held by TCRdb, this immuneACCESS table contains in-frame sequences only and omits some clones. Under half of the omission traces to an unresolved V gene where checked; the cause of the rest is unknown. The sample includes over 10,000 clones, with about 90% observed a single time. The top ten constitute just under 30% of the sample. Sequencing was performed on peripheral blood. Receptors were obtained from a human donor in a cohort sampled during active COVID-19.

The chain carries TRBV5-1 and TRBJ2-2; the D gene is possibly TRBD1 (5 bases). This CDR3 has 14 amino acids. Germline assignment: CDR1 SGHRS and CDR2 YFSETQ. The V and J ends lost 0 bases and 4 bases respectively, with 7 bases between them. Here the CDR3 reads CASSLVQGTGELFF. The CDR3 nucleotides read TGCGCCAGCAGCTTGGTTCAGGGCACCGGGGAGCTGTTTTTT.

J is TRBJ1-3 and V is TRBV5-1; no definite D call. This CDR3 has 17 amino acids. CDR1 and CDR2 from the germline V gene are SGHRS and YFSETQ. Trimming removed 0 bases at V and 0 bases at J, with 13 bases between. The CDR3 DNA reads TGCGCCAGCAGCTTGGATTTTACGACATACTCTGGAAACACCATATATTTT. Its translation is CASSLDFTTYSGNTIYF.

This rearrangement joins TRBV29-1 to TRBJ1-2; D is unclear. The V end lost 3 bases, the J end lost 4 bases, and 6 bases lay between the germline ends. The length of the CDR3 is 11 residues. Germline V gives CDR1 SQVTM, CDR2 ANQGSEA. CDR3 sequence: CSVDGSYGYTF. The DNA for the CDR3 is TGCAGCGTTGATGGCAGCTATGGCTACACCTTC.

The V gene is TRBV5-6, the J gene TRBJ2-7, with 9 positions matching TRBD1. Looked up from germline, CDR1 is SGHDT and CDR2 is YYEEEE. The CDR3 totals 15 residues. Losses at the gene ends were 0 bases for V and 6 bases for J; bases not matched to a gene: 7. CDR3 bases: TGTGCCAGCAGCTTGGGGGTGGGACAGGGAGGCGAGCAGTACTTC. This translates into CASSLGVGQGGEQYF.

V gene TRBV7-2 combines with J gene TRBJ2-1; D is ambiguous. Trimming took 2 bases from V and 4 from J, leaving 12 bases between them. Germline V gene sequence: CDR1 SGHTA, CDR2 FQGNSA. This CDR3 has 15 amino acids. The CDR3, as DNA: TGTGCCAGCAGCTTACAGATATCGAAATACAATGAGCAGTTCTTC. The encoded protein is CASSLQISKYNEQFF.

The chain joins TRBV6-2 or TRBV6-3 to TRBJ2-5, with 9 bases fitting TRBD2. After removal of 6 bases from V and 7 bases from J, the junction contained 6 bases not matched to a gene. Per germline, CDR1 MNHEY and CDR2 SVGEGT. CDR3 length: 13 residues. CDR3 sequence reads: CASRPGLARTQYF. CDR3 bases: TGTGCCAGCAGACCTGGACTAGCGCGGACCCAGTACTTC.

V usage is TRBV10-2 and J usage is TRBJ1-1; D is perhaps TRBD1 (6 bases). V lost 11 bases and J 0 bases, leaving 10 bases between the germline ends. Germline values: CDR1 WSHSY, CDR2 SAAADI. CDR3 size: 12 residues. CDR3 nucleotides: TGCGCCTCAGGGGCGTTGAACACTGAAGCTTTCTTT. Amino acids: CASGALNTEAFF.

The genes are TRBV6-2 or TRBV6-3 and TRBJ2-3; TRBD1 agrees at 10 bases. The CDR3 is made up of 15 amino acids. Germline V CDR1 and CDR2: MNHEY, SVGEGT. With V trimmed by 2 bases and J by 6 bases, 5 bases remained unmatched. CDR3 residues: CASSYGGQGSDTQYF. CDR3 nucleotides: TGTGCCAGCAGTTACGGGGGACAGGGGTCGGATACGCAGTATTTT.

This chain joins TRBV13 and TRBJ2-3; TRBD2 matches 15 bases. Unmatched junction bases numbered 8, after V lost 5 bases and J lost 5 bases. Looked up from germline, CDR1 is PRHDT and CDR2 is FYEKMQ (reference sequence). The CDR3 has 17 amino acids. This CDR3 is CASSPRTSGGAEDTQYF. CDR3 DNA: TGTGCCAGCAGCCCCAGGACTAGCGGGGGGGCAGAAGATACGCAGTATTTT.

The chain joins TRBV7-2 to TRBJ1-5; a weak D match, TRBD1 (5 bases). CDR1 SGHTA and CDR2 FQGNSA come from the germline V gene. The CDR3 runs to 14 residues. The ends were cut back, 0 bases at V and 6 bases at J, with 9 bases in the middle. This chain's CDR3 is CASSLAQGTQPQHF. The CDR3 DNA is TGTGCCAGCAGCTTAGCTCAGGGAACTCAGCCCCAGCATTTT.

By proportion, this clone is medium-sized. The gene calls are TRBV6-2 or TRBV6-3 and TRBJ2-1, with D unresolved. The ends were cut back, 2 bases at V and 3 bases at J, with 11 bases in the middle. The CDR3 length is 15 residues. The germline gives CDR1 MNHEY, CDR2 SVGEGT. The CDR3 loop reads CASSYSDARYNEQFF. The CDR3 nucleotides are TGTGCCAGCAGTTACAGCGACGCCCGCTACAATGAGCAGTTCTTC.

The chain recombines TRBV21-1 with TRBJ2-7; no DNA check was done on the table's D call, TRBD1. TRBV21-1 counts as a pseudogene. This CDR3 is built from 18 residues. CDR3 amino acids: CASSKAGCWASPMNEQYF. The DNA for the CDR3 is TGTGCCAGCAGCAAAGCGGGTTGTTGGGCCAGCCCCATGAACGAGCAGTACTTC.

This chain links TRBV19 with TRBJ2-7, with 10 bases aligning to TRBD2. V shed 3 bases and J 5 bases; nucleotides not matched to a gene: 10. This CDR3 comprises 16 residues. Per the germline V gene, CDR1 is LNHDA and CDR2 is SQIVND (reference sequence). The DNA for the CDR3 is TGTGCCAGTAGTATGACCGGGACTAGCGTCTTCCACGAGCAGTACTTC. It specifies CASSMTGTSVFHEQYF.